Shown below are 11 T cell receptor beta chains from a single sample sequenced in a study of CD8 T cells in Susac syndrome. RNA amounts of about 0.5 to 1 ug underwent reverse transcription with random hexamers. TCRdb reprocessed the immunoSEQ multiplex PCR reads with MiXCR, giving one entry per CDR3 protein. The data hold around 160,000 distinct CDR3 sequences, with 85% to 95% observed a single time. Input material: CD4+ T cells from PBMCs. These receptors originate from a human donor in good health.

This clonotype was picked up one time. The chain links TRBV20-1 to TRBJ1-1; D uncertain. Deletions cut 3 bases from V and 0 bases from J, with 5 bases between. The CDR3 has 12 amino acids. Germline values: CDR1 DFQATT, CDR2 SNEGSKA (reference sequence). The CDR3 nucleotides read TGCAGTGCTAGTCGGATGAACACTGAAGCTTTCTTT. It specifies CSASRMNTEAFF.

The gene calls are TRBV2 and TRBJ2-1; 8 bases match TRBD1. The V segment lost 4 bases and the J segment 1 base; nucleotides outside the gene matches: 3. Germline V gives CDR1 SNHLY, CDR2 FYNNEI. CDR3 length: 15 residues. DNA for the CDR3: TGTGCCAGCAGTGTCAGGGGGCCTTCCTACAATGAGCAGTTCTTC. Amino acid sequence: CASSVRGPSYNEQFF.

The chain is built from TRBV3-1 and TRBJ1-2; D unclear. This CDR3 spans 15 amino acids. CDR1 LGHDT and CDR2 YNNKEL come from the germline V gene (reference sequence). Trimming took 1 base from V and 3 from J, leaving 12 bases between them. DNA for the CDR3: TGTGCCAGCAGCCAAGGGATTCGGGGTGACTATGGCTACACCTTC. It specifies CASSQGIRGDYGYTF. Combining the CDR3 with reference TRBV3-1 and TRBJ1-2 gives the whole variable domain DTAVSQTPKYLVTQMGNDKSIKCEQNLGHDTMYWYKQDSKKFLKIMFSYNNKELIINETVPNRFSPKSPDKAHLNLHINSLELGDSAVYFCASSQGIRGDYGYTFGSGTRLTVV.

The chain links TRBV7-2 to TRBJ1-1; D may be TRBD1 (6 bases). The CDR3 has 15 amino acids. Between the trimmed V and J ends, which lost 6 bases and 4 bases, there was a span of 18 bases. Germline V CDR1 and CDR2: SGHTA, FQGNSA. CDR3 nucleotide sequence: TGTGCCAGCAGTGTCGGGACACCCTGGGGCACTGAAGCTTTCTTT. Protein sequence: CASSVGTPWGTEAFF.

V gene TRBV3-1 combines with J gene TRBJ2-7; 12 bases match TRBD2. The CDR3 totals 13 residues. The J segment lost 9 bases and the V segment lost 0 bases, leaving 0 bases of the junction unmatched. Germline loops: CDR1 LGHDT, CDR2 YNNKEL (reference sequence). In DNA, the CDR3 is TGTGCCAGCAGCCAAGAACTAGCGGGGGGGCAGTACTTC. Translation: CASSQELAGGQYF.

The J gene is TRBJ1-4, the V gene TRBV29-1; no clear D. V lost 6 bases and J 3 bases, leaving 20 bases between the germline ends. CDR1 and CDR2 from the germline V gene are SQVTM and ANQGSEA. The CDR3 loop spans 16 amino acids. This CDR3 reads CSVNNIAGRANEKLFF. CDR3 nucleotide sequence: TGCAGCGTCAACAACATAGCCGGGAGGGCTAATGAAAAACTGTTTTTT. The whole variable domain, filled in from reference TRBV29-1 and TRBJ1-4, reads SAVISQKPSRDICQRGTSLTIQCQVDSQVTMMFWYRQQPGQSLTLIATANQGSEATYESGFVIDKFPISRPNLTFSTLTVSNMSPEDSSIYLCSVNNIAGRANEKLFFGSGTQLSVL.

The J gene is TRBJ2-7, the V gene TRBV27; no reliable D call. The germline V gene encodes CDR1 MNHEY and CDR2 SMNVEV (reference sequence). The CDR3 has 11 amino acids. V was pared by 4 bases and J by 7 bases, with 8 bases between. The CDR3 is CASSSWKEQYF. The CDR3, as DNA: TGTGCCAGCAGTTCGTGGAAGGAGCAGTACTTC.

This rearrangement joins TRBV30 to TRBJ1-2; D unresolved. The length of the CDR3 is 11 residues. The V end was cut by 2 bases, the J end by 6 bases, with 7 bases between. Germline-derived CDR1 and CDR2 are GTSNPN and SVGIG (reference sequence). Here the CDR3 DNA reads TGTGCCTGGAGTTTCGGCGATGGCTACACCTTC. Amino acid sequence: CAWSFGDGYTF.

This rearrangement joins TRBV7-8 to TRBJ1-5, with D perhaps TRBD1 (5 bases). The V gene's germline CDR1 is SGHVS and CDR2 FQNEAQ. V gave up 5 bases and J gave up 3 bases, with 11 bases separating them. This CDR3 has 14 amino acids. CDR3 coding DNA: TGTGCCAGCAGCCCGGACAATATCAATCAGCCCCAGCATTTT. This gives the protein CASSPDNINQPQHF.

V and J are TRBV15 and TRBJ1-3; the D is unclear. Deletions cut 0 bases from V and 0 bases from J, with 9 bases between. The CDR3 runs 16 residues. Germline V lookup: CDR1 LNHNV, CDR2 YYDKDF (reference sequence). The CDR3 spells CATSRDSSVSGNTIYF. DNA of the CDR3: TGTGCCACCAGCAGAGATTCGTCTGTCTCTGGAAACACCATATATTTT.

The V call is TRBV5-1, the J call TRBJ2-7; no clear D gene. Looked up from germline, CDR1 is SGHRS and CDR2 is YFSETQ. This CDR3 is 13 amino acids long. Trimming removed 5 bases at V and 0 bases at J, with 9 bases between. CDR3 DNA sequence: TGCGCCAGCAGGACCTCGAGCTCCTACGAGCAGTACTTC. Translation: CASRTSSSYEQYF.